A single sample is the source of the 29 T cell receptor beta chains below, sequenced in a study of tumor and adjacent non-tumor tissue in lung cancer. This sample's RNA came from whole unsorted tissue. The library came from three nested PCR rounds adapted from ARM-PCR protocols. TCRdb re-analysed the multiplex PCR reads in MiXCR, keeping a single row per CDR3 protein. The sample has over 130,000 distinct CDR3 sequences, roughly 66% seen once. The sequenced material came from lung tumor tissue. Receptors were obtained from a man in his sixties with small cell lung cancer.

As regards this clonotype: A much more abundant neighbour one base away suggests this may be a read error. The V call is TRBV5-1, the J call TRBJ1-5, with D maybe TRBD1 (5 bases). The CDR3 is made up of 13 amino acids. The germline gives CDR1 SGHRS, CDR2 YFSETQ. V was trimmed by 2 bases and J by 7 bases, leaving 10 bases between them. The CDR3 region is CASSFGGSQPQHF. The DNA of the CDR3 is TGCGCCAGCAGCTTTGGGGGGAGCCAGCCCCAGCATTTT.

Comments on this clonotype: One end of the junction varies from germline; a read error may be responsible. The genes are TRBV11-3 and TRBJ1-3; D not resolved. The CDR3 is 14 residues long. Germline V gene sequence: CDR1 SGHNT, CDR2 YENEEA. CDR3 DNA: TGTACCAGCAGCTTAGGAGGAGATGGAAACACCATGTATTTT. Its protein is CTSSLGGDGNTMYF.

The rearrangement links TRBV6-1 to TRBJ1-1; tentative D call: TRBD1 (5 bases). The germline V and J ends were trimmed by 1 base and 0 bases, with 9 bases remaining between them. The CDR3 extends over 15 amino acids. Germline-derived CDR1 and CDR2 are MNHNS and SASEGT. This chain's CDR3 is CASSEGGWMNTEAFF. The CDR3 region has the DNA TGTGCCAGCAGTGAAGGGGGCTGGATGAACACTGAAGCTTTCTTT.

This clonotype turned up a few times. This chain links TRBV6-2 or TRBV6-3 with TRBJ1-5; 10 nucleotides agree with TRBD1. Germline assignment: CDR1 MNHEY and CDR2 SVGEGT. V shed 6 bases, J shed 2 bases, and the junction held 4 bases outside the gene matches. This CDR3 has 15 residues. The CDR3 nucleotides are TGTGCCAGCAGGGAGACAGGGGGCGGCAATCAGCCCCAGCATTTT. Protein product: CASRETGGGNQPQHF.

A remark on this clonotype: The CDR3 does not close with the conserved phenylalanine or tryptophan, likely indicating a read error. J is TRBJ2-5 and V is TRBV2, with 7 bases fitting TRBD2. The V gene end was trimmed by 3 bases and the J gene end by 4 bases; junction bases not matched to a gene: 8. This CDR3 contains 15 residues. Looked up from germline, CDR1 is SNHLY and CDR2 is FYNNEI. The DNA of the CDR3 is TGTGCCAGCAGTGACGGGCGGGAGAAGCGAGAGACCCAGTACCTC. Its translation is CASSDGREKRETQYL.

This clonotype was counted many times. V gene TRBV28 combines with J gene TRBJ1-2; D ambiguous. The CDR3 spans 11 residues. Between the trimmed V and J ends, which lost 6 bases and 8 bases, there was a span of 10 bases. The germline V gene encodes CDR1 MDHEN and CDR2 SYDVKM. For the CDR3, the DNA is TGTGCCAGCAGCCCGGGGTGGGGCTACACCTTC. It codes for CASSPGWGYTF.

This clonotype was seen only a few times. This chain links TRBV6-5 with TRBJ2-6; 8 bases match TRBD1. The CDR3 has 17 residues. The junction had 7 bases not matched to a gene; V was cut back by 6 bases and J by 0 bases. Germline assignment: CDR1 MNHEY and CDR2 SVGAGI. Here the CDR3 reads CASSLDRDHSGANVLTF. CDR3 in DNA: TGTGCCAGCAGCCTGGACAGGGACCACTCTGGGGCCAACGTCCTGACTTTC.

Ten or more counts support this clonotype. The V gene is TRBV5-6, the J gene TRBJ2-7; D not certain. The CDR3 length is 13 residues. Germline V gene lookup returns CDR1 SGHDT and CDR2 YYEEEE. The V gene lost 4 bases and the J gene lost 5 bases, with 13 bases spanning the gap. CDR3 in DNA: TGTGCCAGCAGCCGGGCCCCTAATCACGAGCAGTACGTC. Its protein product is CASSRAPNHEQYV.

Notes on this clonotype: This sequence may be a read error, since a much larger clone differs from it by one base. The V call is TRBV28, the J call TRBJ2-3, with D possibly matching TRBD2 (7 bases). The CDR3 length is 16 residues. Per germline, CDR1 MDHEN and CDR2 SYDVKM. The CDR3 loop reads CGSSLSLGGAYDTQYF. DNA of the CDR3: TGTGGCAGCAGTTTATCCCTGGGGGGGGCATATGATACGCAGTATTTT. Combining the CDR3 with reference TRBV28 and TRBJ2-3 gives the whole variable domain DVKVTQSSRYLVKRTGEKVFLECVQDMDHENMFWYRQDPGLGLRLIYFSYDVKMKEKGDIPEGYSVSREKKERFSLILESASTNQTSMYLCGSSLSLGGAYDTQYFGPGTRLTVL.

For this clonotype: This may be a read error, as it is one base from a much larger clone. The CDR3: CASSLPKGYTAELFF. The CDR3 DNA is TGTGCCAGCAGTTTACCCAAGGGGTACACCGCGGAGCTGTTTTTT. The chain couples TRBV28 to TRBJ2-2; possibly TRBD1 for D (5 bases). The CDR3 spans 15 residues. Germline CDR1 reads MDHEN; CDR2 reads SYDVKM.

The CDR3: CSARRDSASTDTQYF. CDR3 coding DNA: TGCAGTGCTAGACGGGACTCCGCTAGCACAGATACGCAGTATTTT. This chain uses TRBV20-1 with TRBJ2-3; D possibly corresponds to TRBD2 (6 bases). CDR3 length: 15 amino acids. The V and J ends lost 2 bases and 0 bases respectively, with 12 bases between them. Germline lookup yields CDR1 DFQATT and CDR2 SNEGSKA (reference sequence).

This clonotype appeared a few times. V gene TRBV11-2 combines with J gene TRBJ2-1; 11 bases map to TRBD2. Per the germline V gene, CDR1 is SGHAT and CDR2 is FQNNGV. Trimming took 5 bases from V and 10 from J; bases not matched to a gene: 13. The CDR3 runs to 16 residues. CDR3 DNA: TGTGCCAGCAGCCTAATGACCGGGACTAGCGGACCAGAGCAGTTCTTC. It yields the protein CASSLMTGTSGPEQFF.

This clonotype came up once. The genes are TRBV6-9 and TRBJ2-3; TRBD2 aligns across 9 bases. CDR3 length: 16 amino acids. J was trimmed by 2 bases and V by 3 bases; bases with no gene match: 6. The V gene's germline CDR1 is MNHGY and CDR2 SVAAGI. CDR3 sequence (DNA): TGTGCCAGCAGTTACTTGTCTAGCGGGATCACAGATACGCAGTATTTT. Translating gives CASSYLSSGITDTQYF.

This clonotype occurred many times. This rearrangement joins TRBV5-5 to TRBJ2-2; D is unresolved. CDR1 and CDR2 from the germline V gene are SGHKS and YYEKEE (reference sequence). The CDR3 is made up of 13 amino acids. Trimming cost V 8 bases and J 3 bases, with 11 bases left between them. The CDR3, as DNA: TGTGCCAGTACCCCCCCAGACACCGGGGAGCTGTTTTTT. Translation gives CASTPPDTGELFF.

This clonotype was observed a handful of times. This chain connects TRBV5-5 to TRBJ2-1; 9 nucleotides agree with TRBD2. The junction had 4 bases not matched to a gene; V was cut back by 1 base and J by 5 bases. Germline V lookup: CDR1 SGHKS, CDR2 YYEKEE (reference sequence). This CDR3 comprises 15 residues. In DNA form, the CDR3 reads TGTGCCAGCAGCTTGTTTGCTAGCGGGGACAATGAGCAGTTCTTC. It translates to CASSLFASGDNEQFF.

The chain joins TRBV6-5 to TRBJ1-2; 8 nucleotides agree with TRBD1. V dropped 8 bases and J dropped 8; count of bases not matched to a gene: 16. The CDR3 runs 15 residues. The V gene's germline CDR1 is MNHEY and CDR2 SVGAGI. The CDR3, as DNA: TGTGCCAGCCGTCAACGTCAGGGACAGGACTGGGGCTACACCTTC. Protein: CASRQRQGQDWGYTF.

With respect to this clonotype: This may stem from a read error, because a much larger clone lies one nucleotide away. This sequence joins TRBV14 and TRBJ2-7, with 7 nucleotides matching TRBD2. This CDR3 is built from 15 residues. Germline CDR1 SGHDN, CDR2 FVKESK. The CDR3, as DNA: TGTGTCAGCAGCCACCCTAGCGGACCCTCCTACGAGCAGTACGTC. Translation gives CVSSHPSGPSYEQYV.

CDR3 amino acids: CASSLVTSGGELFF. CDR3 bases: TGCGCCAGCAGCTTGGTCACGTCCGGCGGGGAGCTGTTTTTT. The gene calls are TRBV5-1 and TRBJ2-2; D is undetermined. Germline CDR1 and CDR2: SGHRS and YFSETQ. V was trimmed by 0 bases and J by 7 bases, leaving 10 bases between them. CDR3 size: 14 residues.

Comments on this clonotype: One end of the junction is discordant with germline, which a read error may explain. In DNA, the CDR3 is TGTGCCATCAGCAACTCCCCCGTAGCCTACAATGGGCAGTTCTTC. Translated, it gives CAISNSPVAYNGQFF. The V call is TRBV11-2, the J call TRBJ2-1; D is undetermined. The CDR3 is made up of 15 amino acids. The germline gives CDR1 SGHAT, CDR2 FQNNGV.

By share, this clonotype counts as medium-sized. The chain uses TRBV11-2 and TRBJ2-3; D is undetermined. CDR1 and CDR2 (germline): SGHAT, FQNNGV. The CDR3 is 15 residues long. Trimming cost V 3 bases and J 4 bases, with 14 bases left between them. CDR3 protein: CASSLDKKGADTQYF. The CDR3 nucleotides read TGTGCCAGCAGCTTGGATAAGAAAGGAGCAGATACGCAGTATTTT. Full variable domain (remainder filled in from reference TRBV11-2 and TRBJ2-3): EAGVAQSPRYKIIEKRQSVAFWCNPISGHATLYWYQQILGQGPKLLIQFQNNGVVDDSQLPKDRFSAERLKGVDSTLKIQPAKLEDSAVYLCASSLDKKGADTQYFGPGTRLTVL.

The chain has TRBV20-1 and TRBJ2-1; either TRBD1 or TRBD2 may fit D (5 bases each). CDR3 size: 13 residues. Germline loops: CDR1 DFQATT, CDR2 SNEGSKA (reference sequence). Trimming removed 6 bases from V and 5 bases from J, with 14 bases in between. The DNA for the CDR3 is TGCAGTGCCCCGGGGCGACTTCACAATGAGCAGTTCTTC. Amino acids: CSAPGRLHNEQFF.

This clonotype was observed at least ten times. The V call is TRBV11-2, the J call TRBJ1-1; weak D call: TRBD1 (5 bases). Germline CDR1 SGHAT, CDR2 FQNNGV. CDR3 length: 14 amino acids. V was pared by 4 bases and J by 6 bases, with 15 bases between. CDR3 nucleotide sequence: TGTGCCAGCAGCTCTCGGGGGTTAGGCGCTGAAGCTTTCTTT. Its protein is CASSSRGLGAEAFF.

This clonotype came up once. Here the CDR3 omits its conserved ending phenylalanine or tryptophan, so a read error is the likely source. This chain uses TRBV5-1 with TRBJ2-3; 8 bases agree with TRBD2. The CDR3 length is 16 residues. V was clipped by 3 bases and J by 2 bases; unmatched bases: 8. Germline loops: CDR1 SGHRS, CDR2 YFSETQ. CDR3 nucleotide sequence: TGCGCCAGCAGCTCGGGACGAGCGGGAGCCACAGATACGCAGTATTCT. This translates into CASSSGRAGATDTQYS.

In regard to this clonotype: The junction departs from the called germline gene at one end, perhaps through a read error. The rearrangement uses TRBV10-3 and TRBJ2-1; 7 bases are shared with TRBD2. Germline V gives CDR1 ENHRY, CDR2 SYGVKD. The CDR3 spans 12 residues. CDR3 amino acids: CTISAGEGEQFF. The CDR3 DNA reads as TGTACCATCAGTGCGGGAGAAGGTGAGCAGTTCTTC.

Ten or more counts support this clonotype. The chain links TRBV29-1 to TRBJ2-5; 7 bases match TRBD1. Germline assignment: CDR1 SQVTM and CDR2 ANQGSEA. The CDR3 loop spans 13 amino acids. J lost 7 bases, V lost 5 bases, and 10 bases had no gene match. CDR3 in DNA: TGCAGCGTTAAGGCCCCCGACAGGGTGACCCAGTACTTC. It is translated as CSVKAPDRVTQYF.

This clonotype was picked up many times. The chain links TRBV6-1 to TRBJ1-1; TRBD1 matches 7 bases. With V trimmed by 3 bases and J by 6 bases, 4 bases remained unmatched. The CDR3 contains 13 residues. CDR1 MNHNS and CDR2 SASEGT come from the germline V gene. The DNA for the CDR3 is TGTGCCAGCAGTGACAGGGGGTACTCTGAAGCTTTCTTT. Translated, it gives CASSDRGYSEAFF.

This clonotype was detected many times. V and J are TRBV11-3 and TRBJ2-1; the D gene could be TRBD1 or TRBD2 (6 bases each). CDR3 length: 18 residues. Trimming cost V 1 base and J 3 bases, with 19 bases left between them. Germline CDR1 SGHNT, CDR2 YENEEA. Written as DNA, the CDR3 is TGTGCCAGCAGCTTAGGGGAAGGCACGGGGGCCGGCTACAATGAGCAGTTCTTC. It encodes CASSLGEGTGAGYNEQFF.

This clonotype was detected a few times. The chain couples TRBV5-5 to TRBJ1-5, with unresolved D. Between the trimmed V and J ends, which lost 0 bases and 10 bases, there was a span of 14 bases. Germline V gene lookup returns CDR1 SGHKS and CDR2 YYEKEE (reference sequence). CDR3 length: 14 residues. CDR3 loop: CASSLATGGAPQHF. The CDR3 nucleotides are TGTGCCAGCAGCTTGGCCACGGGAGGTGCTCCCCAGCATTTT.

The genes are TRBV12-3 or TRBV12-4 and TRBJ2-1; unclear D gene. Deletions cut 7 bases from V and 5 bases from J, with 18 bases between. This CDR3 spans 15 amino acids. Here the CDR3 reads CASTDTEKYNNEQFF. CDR3 DNA sequence: TGTGCCAGCACCGATACAGAGAAATATAACAATGAGCAGTTCTTC.